This TCR beta chain was recorded in a study of T-cell memory formation after mild COVID-19 (dated by TCRdb to the early 2020s). In the study overall: TCR sequence clusters from the two donors were largely donor specific. Longitudinal TCRalpha and TCRbeta repertoire sequencing tracked T-cell clones expanding and contracting after mild COVID-19 in a couple of donors. The cohort comprised two young, previously healthy adult volunteers, one female and one male. Overall study results and their limits: Contracting CD4+ clones appeared mostly in the CM and EM memory subsets, whereas CD8+ clones were enriched in EMRA. Some responding clones were detected in pre-infection memory, which suggested that pre-existing cross-reactive memory T cells had joined the SARS-CoV-2 response. The study included only two mild cases, and larger cohorts that include severe cases with pre-infection samples were judged to be necessary. Clones that contracted from day 15 to 85 showed balanced CD4/CD8 phenotypes, whereas a second wave of clones that expanded from day 15 to 37 leaned towards CD4+. Whether the second-wave clones peaking on day 37 were SARS-CoV-2 specific was not confirmed.

Ficoll-Paque density gradient centrifugation was used to isolate PBMCs. Taken from cysteine to phenylalanine, the CDR3 has 12 residues. The DNA shown is the 36-base CDR3, in frame from base 1. CDR1 and CDR2 are read off the germline V gene (reference sequence) as DFQATT and SNEGSKA. Cut back by 6 bases and 2 bases, the V and J ends lie 11 bases apart. This clonotype has just a few counts. The clone's antigen remains unknown. The record has no base qualities; no much larger clone is one base away. The sequencer was an Illumina NovaSeq 6000. TCRalpha and TCRbeta cDNA libraries were constructed by 5'RACE with constant-segment primers, with sample barcodes and unique molecular identifiers being introduced. Trizol reagent was used to extract RNA from every sample. Libraries were amplified in two PCR steps, with a second sample barcode and Illumina TruSeq adapters added in the second step. The libraries were sequenced on an Illumina NovaSeq using 2 x 150 bp paired-end reads. From the authors' description of their analysis: The reads were demultiplexed and collapsed into UMI-guided consensus sequences using migec v1.2.7. Using mixcr v2.1.11, the UMI consensuses were aligned to TRA and TRB V and J templates and assembled into clonotypes. Expanded or contracted clonotypes were those called significant by both edgeR and NoisET, with noise models trained on biological replicates. For edgeR calls, the thresholds were a false discovery rate-adjusted p below 0.01 and a log2 fold-change of 1. As an exploratory analysis of dynamics, max-normalized trajectories of the 1000 most abundant clonotypes were examined with PCA combined with hierarchical clustering. Separately sequenced CD4+ and CD8+ repertoires were used to assign the CD4 or CD8 phenotype of responding clones. The raw public data were reprocessed by TCRdb itself: fastp quality trimming at Q25, MiXCR clonotype calling, in-frame beta chains only. A single entry per CDR3 protein holds the most common genes and DNA from its merged rows. These V and J calls rely on TCRdb rather than the paper's analysis. The sample contains about 360,000 distinct CDR3 sequences, 10% to 15% of them found a single time. The ten biggest clones cover about 20% of the sample.

Sequenced input: PBMCs or a T cell subset sorted from them (not recorded which). The origin of this receptor is a man aged 18 to 35 who had mild COVID-19 (a few samples of this study predate the infection). The sample titles of this study are shuffled in the database, so cell type and time point are left out; the donor was told from shared clones. The receptor chain draws on TRBV20-1 and TRBJ2-7; no D gene can be assigned with confidence. The sequence in DNA is TGCAGTGCAGCAAAAGAGCCCTACGAGCAGTACTTC. It is translated as CSAAKEPYEQYF.